The rows below give T cell receptor beta chains drawn from one sample of a study of shared clonotypes between healthy human individuals. Clones were read by immunoSEQ multiplex PCR, and TCRdb kept only the in-frame ones, dropping some. The sample lists over 1.4 million clones; roughly 96% were seen once. The sequenced sample consisted of naive CD4+ T cells sorted from blood. These receptors were obtained from a man aged 25 to 40 in good health. The CDR3 runs from the conserved cysteine through the conserved F or W.

j_call: TRBJ2-3
v_call: TRBV21-1
cdr3_aa: CASSKVRSAASTDTQYF

j_call: TRBJ1-3
v_call: TRBV28
cdr3_aa: CASRGGGPLNSGNTIYF

j_call: TRBJ2-7
v_call: TRBV28
cdr3_aa: CASSVPSGGSYEQYF

j_call: TRBJ2-7
v_call: TRBV15
cdr3_aa: CATSNGPYEQYF

j_call: TRBJ2-7
v_call: TRBV7-2
cdr3_aa: CASSSLRDSYEQYF

j_call: TRBJ2-1
v_call: TRBV6-1
cdr3_aa: CASSDIRGNNEQFF

j_call: TRBJ2-1
v_call: TRBV5-1
cdr3_aa: CASSLSPSGSYNEQFF

j_call: TRBJ1-2
v_call: TRBV2
cdr3_aa: CASSPRVVANYGYTF

j_call: TRBJ1-3
v_call: TRBV6-5
cdr3_aa: CASSLQGTGLYF

j_call: TRBJ2-5
v_call: TRBV5-4
cdr3_aa: CASRPGVRGETQYF

j_call: TRBJ2-5
v_call: TRBV9
cdr3_aa: CASTGAGETQYF

j_call: TRBJ2-1
v_call: TRBV11-2
cdr3_aa: CASSSVSGRAVNEQFF

j_call: TRBJ2-3
v_call: TRBV9
cdr3_aa: CASSLPAWGREDTQYF

j_call: TRBJ2-3
v_call: TRBV28
cdr3_aa: CASSLGKTVLPDTQYF

j_call: TRBJ2-5
v_call: TRBV2
cdr3_aa: CASTKKPGAKETQYF

j_call: TRBJ2-4
v_call: TRBV19
cdr3_aa: CASSPDGAKNIQYF

j_call: TRBJ2-5
v_call: TRBV18
cdr3_aa: CASSPSTGPQETQYF

j_call: TRBJ1-1
v_call: TRBV9
cdr3_aa: CASSAAGPNLNTEAFF

j_call: TRBJ2-7
v_call: TRBV28
cdr3_aa: CASTPGGRYEQYF

j_call: TRBJ2-3
v_call: TRBV5-4
cdr3_aa: CASSAPGGASTDTQYF

j_call: TRBJ2-2
v_call: TRBV10-1
cdr3_aa: CASSMTSGRAYTGELFF

j_call: TRBJ1-2
v_call: TRBV5-1
cdr3_aa: CASSLKWGINHGYTF

j_call: TRBJ2-5
v_call: TRBV2
cdr3_aa: CASSGDTETQYF

j_call: TRBJ2-5
v_call: TRBV29-1
cdr3_aa: CSVVGFAGGGQETQYF

j_call: TRBJ2-7
v_call: TRBV5-1
cdr3_aa: CASSLDSGEFYEQYF

j_call: TRBJ1-5
v_call: TRBV4-1
cdr3_aa: CASSQDNRGNQPQHF

j_call: TRBJ1-4
v_call: TRBV10-2
cdr3_aa: CASRTGPNEKLFF

j_call: TRBJ1-3
v_call: TRBV10-3
cdr3_aa: CAISAGGSFHGNTIYF

j_call: TRBJ1-4
v_call: TRBV28
cdr3_aa: CASGGFGEKLFF

j_call: TRBJ2-7
v_call: TRBV7-6
cdr3_aa: CASSPQGGLSSEQYF

j_call: TRBJ2-6
v_call: TRBV7-9
cdr3_aa: CASSRIFGESGANVLTF

j_call: TRBJ2-1
v_call: TRBV5-1
cdr3_aa: CASSLRLAGVHNEQFF

j_call: TRBJ2-3
v_call: TRBV2
cdr3_aa: CASQRDGTSTDTQYF

j_call: TRBJ2-7
v_call: TRBV7-2
cdr3_aa: CASSSDLTEQYF

j_call: TRBJ1-4
v_call: TRBV13
cdr3_aa: CASSFTGARDEKLFF

j_call: TRBJ1-5
v_call: TRBV28
cdr3_aa: CASIQTGNGQPQHF

j_call: TRBJ1-5
v_call: TRBV6-1
cdr3_aa: CASSDRRNQPQHF

j_call: TRBJ2-1
v_call: TRBV11-2
cdr3_aa: CASSLDFYEQFF

j_call: TRBJ2-2
v_call: TRBV6-1
cdr3_aa: CASRAGTGGPGELFF

j_call: TRBJ2-7
v_call: TRBV10-1
cdr3_aa: CASSEGGRGYEQYF

j_call: TRBJ2-5
v_call: TRBV4-1
cdr3_aa: CASSLDGGSGRGTQYF

j_call: TRBJ1-4
v_call: TRBV2
cdr3_aa: CASSVGPLTTNEKLFF

j_call: TRBJ2-1
v_call: TRBV7-3
cdr3_aa: CASSPGGTPRFF

j_call: TRBJ2-7
v_call: TRBV7-9
cdr3_aa: CASSLGAGKRGIYEQYF

j_call: TRBJ2-3
v_call: TRBV5-1
cdr3_aa: CASSVGPLIRTDTQYF

j_call: TRBJ2-1
v_call: TRBV7-3
cdr3_aa: CASSLLGRDNEQFF

j_call: TRBJ2-2
v_call: TRBV29-1
cdr3_aa: CSVGHTGELFF

j_call: TRBJ2-7
v_call: TRBV6-6
cdr3_aa: CASTATAYEQYF

j_call: TRBJ2-3
v_call: TRBV19
cdr3_aa: CASSISSVSTDTQYF

j_call: TRBJ2-7
v_call: TRBV9
cdr3_aa: CASSVDPIGTYEQYF

j_call: TRBJ2-7
v_call: TRBV5-1
cdr3_aa: CASSATGASVNEQYF

j_call: TRBJ1-2
v_call: TRBV18
cdr3_aa: CASSSGTDYGYTF